The 32 T cell receptor beta chains below were found in one sample sequenced in a study of T cell responses to AZD1222 COVID-19 vaccine. Assay used: immunoSEQ multiplex PCR; TCRdb lists only in-frame clones, some missing. There are about 110,000 clones in the sample; about 93% occur only once, and approximately 2.2% lies in the top ten. Specimen: peripheral blood, collected on day 0 of AZD1222 vaccination. Receptors originate from an adult in good health.

Only one count was recorded for this clone. The chain has TRBV11-3 and TRBJ2-7; the D is unclear. There are 11 residues in the CDR3. Germline CDR1 is SGHNT and CDR2 is YENEEA. Trimming removed 2 bases from V and 6 bases from J, with 5 bases in between. Written as DNA, the CDR3 is TGTGCCAGCAGCTTAACCTTCGAGCAGTACTTC. Translated, it gives CASSLTFEQYF.

The chain couples TRBV18 to TRBJ2-1, with D possibly being TRBD2 (6 bases). The CDR3 length is 14 residues. V lost 3 bases and J lost 9, with 15 bases in between. Germline V gene sequence: CDR1 KGHSH, CDR2 LQKENI. CDR3 residues: CASSPLEGLGEQFF. As DNA, the CDR3 is TGTGCCAGCTCACCCTTGGAGGGCCTCGGTGAGCAGTTCTTC.

This CDR3 reads CASSTGRNYGYTF. CDR3 DNA: TGTGCCAGTAGTACGGGTCGCAACTATGGCTACACCTTC. The chain recombines TRBV19 with TRBJ1-2; no clear D gene. Germline V gene lookup returns CDR1 LNHDA and CDR2 SQIVND (reference sequence). This CDR3 is 13 amino acids long. The V end lost 4 bases, the J end lost 2 bases, and 8 bases lay between the germline ends.

The chain is built from TRBV5-4 and TRBJ2-7; 13 bases are a match to TRBD2. The germline gives CDR1 SGHNT, CDR2 YYREEE (reference sequence). The CDR3 spans 12 residues. The ends lost 4 bases at V and 11 bases at J; junction bases unmatched: 3. CDR3 coding DNA: TGTGCCAGCAGCATCGGGACTAGCGGGAAGTACTTC. It encodes CASSIGTSGKYF. Looking up the rest from reference TRBV5-4 and TRBJ2-7 gives the full variable domain: ETGVTQSPTHLIKTRGQQVTLRCSSQSGHNTVSWYQQALGQGPQFIFQYYREEENGRGNFPPRFSGLQFPNYSSELNVNALELDDSALYLCASSIGTSGKYFGPGTRLTVT.

The chain employs TRBV7-2 and TRBJ1-2, with 8 bases identical to TRBD1. V lost 4 bases, J lost 7 bases, and 8 bases stayed unmatched. The CDR3 spans 14 residues. The germline CDR1 and CDR2 sequences are SGHTA and FQGNSA. CDR3 bases: TGTGCCAGCAGCTCGGACAGGGTGGTTTCTGGCTACACCTTC. It encodes CASSSDRVVSGYTF.

V and J are TRBV7-9 and TRBJ2-7; the match to TRBD2 covers 11 bases. V shed 1 base, J shed 3 bases, and the junction held 5 bases outside the gene matches. Germline V gene sequence: CDR1 SEHNR, CDR2 FQNEAQ (reference sequence). The CDR3 consists of 16 residues. CDR3 in DNA: TGTGCCAGCAGCTTAGATACGACTAGCGGGAACTACGAGCAGTACTTC. Its protein product is CASSLDTTSGNYEQYF. Filled out from reference TRBV7-9 and TRBJ2-7, the complete variable domain reads DTGVSQNPRHKITKRGQNVTFRCDPISEHNRLYWYRQTLGQGPEFLTYFQNEAQLEKSRLLSDRFSAERPKGSFSTLEIQRTEQGDSAMYLCASSLDTTSGNYEQYFGPGTRLTVT.

This rearrangement joins TRBV2 to TRBJ2-7; 7 bases agree with TRBD2. Germline CDR1 and CDR2: SNHLY and FYNNEI. V gave up 7 bases and J gave up 2 bases; unmatched junction bases: 8. This CDR3 is built from 14 residues. The CDR3 bases are TGTGCCAGCACTGAGCGGGGAGGGCCCTACGAGCAGTACTTC. Translation gives CASTERGGPYEQYF.

The chain has TRBV7-6 and TRBJ2-7; D is unresolved. CDR3 length: 15 amino acids. Between the trimmed V and J ends, which lost 5 bases and 4 bases, there was a span of 18 bases. CDR1 and CDR2 (germline): SGHVS, FNYEAQ. CDR3 nucleotides: TGTGCCAGCAGCCCTGCTTCAGGTCGGAATTACGAGCAGTACTTC. Translating gives CASSPASGRNYEQYF.

The chain employs TRBV3-1 (or the pseudogene TRBV3-2) and TRBJ1-1, with TRBD1 as a possible D gene (6 bases). The germline V and J ends were trimmed by 7 bases and 1 base, with 16 bases remaining between them. CDR1 and CDR2 (germline): LGHDT, YNNKEL (reference sequence). The CDR3 extends over 15 amino acids. In nucleotides, the CDR3 is TGTGCCAGCAACAAAGGGGGACGGAGGAACACTGAAGCTTTCTTT. Encoded protein: CASNKGGRRNTEAFF.

The chain couples TRBV10-1 to TRBJ1-5; no reliable D call. The CDR3 contains 13 residues. V gave up 6 bases and J gave up 5 bases, with 11 bases separating them. The germline gives CDR1 WNHNN, CDR2 SYGVQD (reference sequence). CDR3 bases: TGCGCCAGCAGAACCGGGCCTTATCAGCCCCAGCATTTT. It codes for CASRTGPYQPQHF.

The V call is TRBV3-1 (or the pseudogene TRBV3-2), the J call TRBJ1-6; possible D gene TRBD1, 6 bases. The CDR3 contains 16 residues. Between the trimmed V and J ends, which lost 4 bases and 8 bases, there was a span of 18 bases. Germline V gene lookup returns CDR1 LGHDT and CDR2 YNNKEL (reference sequence). CDR3 amino acids: CASSRRGGGEDSPLHF. Here the CDR3 DNA reads TGTGCCAGCAGCCGCCGAGGTGGGGGCGAAGATTCACCCCTCCACTTT.

J is TRBJ2-7 and V is TRBV7-6; D is ambiguous. The CDR3 has 15 residues. Germline CDR1 and CDR2: SGHVS and FNYEAQ. V was cut by 2 bases and J by 3 bases, with 14 bases left in between. CDR3: CASSLFEQQYYEQYF. CDR3 in DNA: TGTGCCAGCAGCTTATTCGAACAGCAATACTACGAGCAGTACTTC.

The chain carries TRBV4-1 and TRBJ2-1; TRBD2 agrees at 14 bases. This CDR3 contains 16 residues. V shed 4 bases and J 5 bases; nucleotides not matched to a gene: 4. Germline V gives CDR1 MGHRA, CDR2 YSYEKL. CDR3 bases: TGCGCCAGCAGCCCGAAGACTAGCGGGGGGGACAATGAGCAGTTCTTC. Amino acid sequence: CASSPKTSGGDNEQFF.

The chain carries TRBV11-2 and TRBJ1-2; D is unclear. Per the germline V gene, CDR1 is SGHAT and CDR2 is FQNNGV. V lost 0 bases and J 5 bases, leaving 7 bases between the germline ends. There are 13 residues in the CDR3. In DNA form, the CDR3 reads TGTGCCAGCAGCTTAGATCAAGGTTATGGCTACACCTTC. Its protein product is CASSLDQGYGYTF.

The CDR3 DNA reads TGTGCCAGCAGCGAGGGACAGGATGAAAAACTGTTTTTT. Protein sequence: CASSEGQDEKLFF. The chain uses TRBV3-1 (or the pseudogene TRBV3-2) and TRBJ1-4, with TRBD1 matching 8 bases. CDR1 is LGHDT, CDR2 YNNKEL, per germline (reference sequence). V was pared by 5 bases and J by 6 bases, with 2 bases of the junction left unmatched. The CDR3 has 13 residues.

The chain recombines TRBV19 with TRBJ1-4; perhaps TRBD1 as D (6 bases). Germline-derived CDR1 and CDR2 are LNHDA and SQIVND (reference sequence). The V end lost 0 bases, the J end lost 3 bases, and 11 bases lay between the germline ends. This CDR3 spans 16 amino acids. CDR3 sequence: CASSIDWAGANEKLFF. The CDR3 DNA sequence: TGTGCCAGTAGTATAGATTGGGCAGGGGCTAATGAAAAACTGTTTTTT.

The chain couples TRBV3-1 (or the pseudogene TRBV3-2) to TRBJ1-1; tentatively, D is TRBD1 (6 bases). The CDR3 spans 15 residues. Trimming shortened V by 1 base and J by 6 bases, and 15 bases separated the two germline ends. Germline CDR1 reads LGHDT; CDR2 reads YNNKEL (reference sequence). CDR3 in DNA: TGTGCCAGCAGCCAAGTTGAACCAGGGGTCGCTGAAGCTTTCTTT. Residues: CASSQVEPGVAEAFF.

CDR3 region: CASSPLDSESAEAFF. The CDR3, as DNA: TGTGCCAGCTCACCACTTGATTCCGAAAGCGCTGAAGCTTTCTTT. V usage is TRBV18 and J usage is TRBJ1-1; no clear D. The V end was cut by 1 base, the J end by 6 bases, with 15 bases between. Germline lookup yields CDR1 KGHSH and CDR2 LQKENI. The CDR3 covers 15 residues.

The chain has TRBV7-8 and TRBJ1-5; unclear D gene. Germline CDR1 is SGHVS and CDR2 is FQNEAQ. This CDR3 contains 17 residues. V gave up 5 bases and J gave up 1 base, with 18 bases separating them. CDR3 in amino acids: CASSPTLFLGSNQPQHF. CDR3 nucleotide sequence: TGTGCCAGCAGCCCGACACTTTTCCTCGGCAGCAATCAGCCCCAGCATTTT.

The chain carries TRBV7-8 and TRBJ2-5; the D gene is possibly TRBD2 (6 bases). There are 15 residues in the CDR3. V was clipped by 0 bases and J by 2 bases, with 10 bases between them. Per germline, CDR1 SGHVS and CDR2 FQNEAQ. CDR3 DNA sequence: TGTGCCAGCAGCTTAGCGCGGGGCAGGCAAGAGACCCAGTACTTC. Translated: CASSLARGRQETQYF.

V and J are TRBV9 and TRBJ2-3; 7 bases agree with TRBD1. The CDR3 has 16 amino acids. Germline V gene data show CDR1 as SGDLS and CDR2 as YYNGEE. J lost 4 bases, V lost 2 bases, and 10 bases had no gene match. For the CDR3, the DNA is TGTGCCAGCAGCGTTTGGACAGGCAGCGGATCAGATACGCAGTATTTT. This sequence encodes CASSVWTGSGSDTQYF.

The genes are TRBV28 and TRBJ2-1, with unresolved D. This CDR3 contains 11 residues. V was pared by 10 bases and J by 5 bases, with 9 bases between. Per germline, CDR1 MDHEN and CDR2 SYDVKM. The CDR3 protein is CATRQNNEQFF. CDR3 bases: TGTGCCACACGACAAAACAATGAGCAGTTCTTC.

The J gene is TRBJ1-1, the V gene TRBV11-2; D gene uncertain. Germline V lookup: CDR1 SGHAT, CDR2 FQNNGV. V lost 5 bases to trimming and J lost 2 bases, with 6 bases between them. This CDR3 is 12 amino acids long. CDR3 region: CASSTPNTEAFF. CDR3 DNA sequence: TGTGCCAGCAGCACCCCCAACACTGAAGCTTTCTTT. The full variable domain, with the rest looked up from reference TRBV11-2 and TRBJ1-1, is EAGVAQSPRYKIIEKRQSVAFWCNPISGHATLYWYQQILGQGPKLLIQFQNNGVVDDSQLPKDRFSAERLKGVDSTLKIQPAKLEDSAVYLCASSTPNTEAFFGQGTRLTVV.

The genes are TRBV2 and TRBJ2-5, with 7 bases that match TRBD1. Germline-derived CDR1 and CDR2 are SNHLY and FYNNEI. V shed 6 bases, J shed 4 bases, and the junction held 8 bases outside the gene matches. The CDR3 covers 14 residues. The CDR3 region is CASRTGQVSETQYF. The CDR3 DNA follows: TGTGCCAGCAGGACCGGACAGGTCTCAGAGACCCAGTACTTC. Using reference TRBV2 and TRBJ2-5 for the parts outside the CDR3, the full variable domain is EPEVTQTPSHQVTQMGQEVILRCVPISNHLYFYWYRQILGQKVEFLVSFYNNEISEKSEIFDDQFSVERPDGSNFTLKIRSTKLEDSAMYFCASRTGQVSETQYFGPGTRLLVL.

J is TRBJ1-3 and V is TRBV19, with 7 nucleotides matching TRBD1. Germline V gene lookup returns CDR1 LNHDA and CDR2 SQIVND (reference sequence). With V trimmed by 5 bases and J by 0 bases, 7 bases remained unmatched. This CDR3 is built from 16 residues. CDR3 residues: CASSRLGTASGNTIYF. The CDR3 DNA reads TGTGCCAGTAGTCGACTCGGGACAGCCTCTGGAAACACCATATATTTT.

This chain links TRBV11-2 with TRBJ1-5; 11 bases agree with TRBD1. With V trimmed by 5 bases and J by 6 bases, 6 bases remained unmatched. This CDR3 has 15 residues. Germline V gives CDR1 SGHAT, CDR2 FQNNGV. This CDR3 is CASSKDRGLVQPQHF. In DNA form, the CDR3 reads TGTGCCAGCAGCAAGGACAGGGGGCTCGTTCAGCCCCAGCATTTT.

The gene calls are TRBV7-2 and TRBJ1-1; D is unresolved. Germline CDR1 and CDR2: SGHTA and FQGNSA. This CDR3 spans 13 amino acids. V gave up 2 bases and J gave up 6 bases, with 10 bases separating them. The CDR3 region has the DNA TGTGCCAGCAGCTTACCGTCGTCCTCTGAAGCTTTCTTT. Translated, it gives CASSLPSSSEAFF. The whole variable domain, filled in from reference TRBV7-2 and TRBJ1-1, reads GAGVSQSPSNKVTEKGKDVELRCDPISGHTALYWYRQSLGQGLEFLIYFQGNSAPDKSGLPSDRFSAERTGGSVSTLTIQRTQQEDSAVYLCASSLPSSSEAFFGQGTRLTVV.

The chain joins TRBV7-2 to TRBJ2-1; TRBD2 agrees at 11 bases. The CDR3 is made up of 19 amino acids. The germline V gene has CDR1 SGHTA and CDR2 FQGNSA. J gave up 6 bases and V 3 bases, and 16 bases lay outside the gene matches. The CDR3 protein is CASSFKRTSGPRVTNEQFF. In DNA, the CDR3 is TGTGCCAGCAGCTTTAAGAGGACTAGCGGGCCACGGGTAACCAATGAGCAGTTCTTC.

The chain employs TRBV7-9 and TRBJ2-7, with 10 bases fitting TRBD1. Germline V CDR1 and CDR2: SEHNR, FQNEAQ (reference sequence). With 4 bases clipped from V and 6 bases from J, the junction kept 12 bases outside the gene matches. CDR3 length: 16 residues. CDR3 in amino acids: CASSSGIGQGVREQYF. For the CDR3, the DNA is TGTGCCAGCAGCTCGGGCATCGGACAGGGGGTACGCGAGCAGTACTTC.

The CDR3 loop reads CASSDSVGGYYNEQFF. CDR3 nucleotide sequence: TGTGCCAGCAGTGACTCGGTTGGAGGTTACTACAATGAGCAGTTCTTC. The J gene is TRBJ2-1, the V gene TRBV6-4, with D maybe TRBD2 (5 bases). Germline V gives CDR1 MRHNA, CDR2 SNTAGT. CDR3 length: 16 residues. V gave up 0 bases and J gave up 3 bases, with 12 bases separating them.

The V call is TRBV3-1 (or the pseudogene TRBV3-2), the J call TRBJ2-3, with D tentatively TRBD1 or TRBD2 (5 bases each). The CDR3 extends over 13 amino acids. Germline CDR1 and CDR2: LGHDT and YNNKEL (reference sequence). V dropped 4 bases and J dropped 8 bases, with 13 bases sitting between them. The CDR3 sequence is CASSRLGVGTQYF. CDR3 DNA sequence: TGTGCCAGCAGCCGGTTGGGGGTCGGTACGCAGTATTTT.

This chain connects TRBV18 to TRBJ2-2; 9 nucleotides agree with TRBD1. Germline assignment: CDR1 KGHSH and CDR2 LQKENI. V lost 6 bases, J lost 7 bases, and 6 bases stayed unmatched. The CDR3 is 14 amino acids. CDR3 DNA sequence: TGTGCCAGCTCGCTTGGGACAGGGCTCGGGGAGCTGTTTTTT. Its protein is CASSLGTGLGELFF. The full variable domain, with the rest looked up from reference TRBV18 and TRBJ2-2, is NAGVMQNPRHLVRRRGQEARLRCSPMKGHSHVYWYRQLPEEGLKFMVYLQKENIIDESGMPKERFSAEFPKEGPSILRIQQVVRGDSAAYFCASSLGTGLGELFFGEGSRLTVL.